A single sample gave rise to the 31 T cell receptor beta chains below, sequenced in a study of graft-versus-host responses after intestinal transplantation. Measured with immunoSEQ multiplex PCR; TCRdb has only the in-frame clones, and not every one. The sample yields over 40,000 clones, 80% to 95% seen once. Sequencing used PBMCs, obtained around 790 days after a first intestinal transplant, on the day of a second. The source is a human patient who received an intestinal transplant, so some T cells may come from the graft donor.

The chain couples TRBV19 to TRBJ2-1; 9 bases map to TRBD1. CDR1 is LNHDA, CDR2 SQIVND, per germline (reference sequence). The junction had 5 bases not matched to a gene; V was cut back by 3 bases and J by 5 bases. The CDR3 loop spans 15 amino acids. The chain's CDR3 is CASSIWGQGDNEQFF. DNA of the CDR3: TGTGCCAGTAGTATTTGGGGACAGGGAGACAATGAGCAGTTCTTC.

Of note for this clone: This sample includes further DNA sequences coding for the same CDR3. This chain links TRBV6-1 with TRBJ2-1; D perhaps matches TRBD2 (6 bases). The CDR3 contains 15 residues. V lost 6 bases and J lost 9, with 21 bases in between. Germline V lookup: CDR1 MNHNS, CDR2 SASEGT. The CDR3 sequence is CASSAGRTVGGEQFF. The CDR3 DNA sequence: TGTGCCAGCAGCGCGGGTAGGACGGTGGGGGGTGAGCAGTTCTTC.

The chain recombines TRBV6-5 with TRBJ1-3, with a weak D call TRBD1 (5 bases). Trimming shortened V by 7 bases and J by 2 bases, and 15 bases separated the two germline ends. The CDR3 is 15 residues long. From germline, CDR1 is MNHEY and CDR2 SVGAGI. The CDR3 DNA sequence: TGTGCCAGCAAAACTCAGGGTCTGCCTGGAAACACCATATATTTT. It specifies CASKTQGLPGNTIYF.

The genes are TRBV11-2 and TRBJ1-1, with D uncertain. This CDR3 contains 16 residues. The germline CDR1 and CDR2 sequences are SGHAT and FQNNGV. V lost 1 base and J 4 bases, leaving 16 bases between the germline ends. The chain's CDR3 is CASSLAATVGSTEAFF. The DNA for the CDR3 is TGTGCCAGCAGCTTAGCCGCAACAGTGGGGAGCACTGAAGCTTTCTTT.

This chain links TRBV27 with TRBJ2-1; 9 bases match TRBD2. V dropped 6 bases and J dropped 0; count of bases not matched to a gene: 3. Germline CDR1 is MNHEY and CDR2 is SMNVEV (reference sequence). CDR3 size: 15 residues. CDR3: CASRYSGSSYNEQFF. The CDR3 bases are TGTGCCAGCAGGTATAGCGGGAGCTCCTACAATGAGCAGTTCTTC.

The rearrangement uses TRBV28 and TRBJ1-5; tentative D call: TRBD1 (5 bases). CDR1 and CDR2 (germline): MDHEN, SYDVKM. The CDR3 loop spans 13 amino acids. Trimming stripped 6 bases from V and 2 bases from J, with 8 bases between. CDR3: CASSRDGNQPQHF. CDR3 nucleotides: TGTGCCAGCAGCCGGGACGGCAATCAGCCCCAGCATTTT.

This clone has a handful of counts. The chain combines TRBV10-2 with TRBJ2-5; TRBD1 aligns across 7 bases. Per the germline V gene, CDR1 is WSHSY and CDR2 is SAAADI. V trimming: 7 bases; J trimming: 5 bases; junction bases outside the gene matches: 1. The CDR3 is 11 amino acids. This CDR3 reads CASKDRETQYF. The CDR3, as DNA: TGCGCCAGCAAGGACAGGGAGACCCAGTACTTC.

The chain couples TRBV19 to TRBJ1-1, with D unresolved. CDR1 and CDR2 from the germline V gene are LNHDA and SQIVND (reference sequence). The CDR3 length is 15 residues. V was cut by 5 bases and J by 5 bases, with 18 bases left in between. CDR3 DNA sequence: TGTGCCAGTAGTCCTTCGCGGCATGGCGGGACTGAAGCTTTCTTT. This sequence encodes CASSPSRHGGTEAFF. Complete variable domain (other parts from reference TRBV19 and TRBJ1-1): DGGITQSPKYLFRKEGQNVTLSCEQNLNHDAMYWYRQDPGQGLRLIYYSQIVNDFQKGDIAEGYSVSREKKESFPLTVTSAQKNPTAFYLCASSPSRHGGTEAFFGQGTRLTVV.

The sample holds one count of this clone. This rearrangement joins TRBV6-1 to TRBJ1-2; D call uncertain. The CDR3 is 12 residues long. The germline V and J ends were trimmed by 11 bases and 8 bases, with 18 bases remaining between them. In germline, CDR1 is MNHNS, CDR2 SASEGT. The CDR3 spells CASGVRGEGYTF. For the CDR3, the DNA is TGTGCCTCCGGTGTCCGGGGAGAAGGCTACACCTTC.

This CDR3 reads CASSATGVNTEAFF. CDR3 bases: TGTGCCAGCAGCGCCACAGGGGTGAACACTGAAGCTTTCTTT. The V call is TRBV7-9, the J call TRBJ1-1, with 7 bases fitting TRBD1. Germline CDR1 is SEHNR and CDR2 is FQNEAQ (reference sequence). V was clipped by 5 bases and J by 0 bases; unmatched bases: 3. There are 14 residues in the CDR3.

The V and J genes are TRBV7-3 and TRBJ2-1, with TRBD1 matching 10 bases. CDR1 SGHTA and CDR2 FQGTGA come from the germline V gene. The CDR3 is 15 amino acids. The trim removed 6 bases at V and 3 bases at J, leaving 5 bases unmatched. The CDR3 protein is CASSRQGAVYNEQFF. CDR3 nucleotides: TGTGCCAGCAGTCGACAGGGGGCGGTCTACAATGAGCAGTTCTTC.

The CDR3 bases are TGCGCCAGCAGTGAAGTCCTCTACAATGAGCAGTTCTTC. Translating it yields CASSEVLYNEQFF. The rearrangement uses TRBV10-1 and TRBJ2-1; D unclear. The CDR3 sequence is 13 residues long. Trimming took 3 bases from V and 3 from J, leaving 6 bases between them. In germline, CDR1 is WNHNN, CDR2 SYGVQD (reference sequence).

V and J are TRBV2 and TRBJ2-7, with D possibly being TRBD1 (5 bases). This CDR3 is 13 amino acids long. Trimming removed 1 base from V and 3 bases from J, with 7 bases in between. Looked up from germline, CDR1 is SNHLY and CDR2 is FYNNEI. In nucleotides, the CDR3 is TGTGCCAGCAGTGAAGGACAGATCTACGAGCAGTACTTC. Protein product: CASSEGQIYEQYF.

This chain links TRBV7-2 with TRBJ2-3, with TRBD2 matching 7 bases. Germline V gene sequence: CDR1 SGHTA, CDR2 FQGNSA. This CDR3 comprises 15 residues. Trimming removed 5 bases from V and 6 bases from J; junction bases left unmatched: 11. For the CDR3, the DNA is TGTGCCAGCAGCCCCCAACGCGTGGGGGGGGATACGCAGTATTTT. Amino acid sequence: CASSPQRVGGDTQYF.

This chain uses TRBV10-1 with TRBJ2-7; no clear D gene. This CDR3 region has 16 residues. V was clipped by 0 bases and J by 0 bases, with 12 bases between them. In germline, CDR1 is WNHNN, CDR2 SYGVQD (reference sequence). As DNA, the CDR3 is TGCGCCAGCAGTGAGTCGGCCGAACCGAGCTCCTACGAGCAGTACTTC. This sequence encodes CASSESAEPSSYEQYF.

CDR3 sequence (DNA): TGTGCCAGCAGGGCCGGGACTCTGAACACCGGGGAGCTGTTTTTT. Protein product: CASRAGTLNTGELFF. This chain uses TRBV9 with TRBJ2-2, with a tentative D call TRBD2 (6 bases). This CDR3 region has 15 residues. Trimming removed 5 bases from V and 1 base from J, with 12 bases in between. CDR1 SGDLS and CDR2 YYNGEE come from the germline V gene.

The chain links TRBV9 to TRBJ1-2; D ambiguous. The CDR3 totals 12 residues. The germline V and J ends were trimmed by 0 bases and 4 bases, with 4 bases remaining between them. Germline V gives CDR1 SGDLS, CDR2 YYNGEE. The CDR3 DNA is TGTGCCAGCAGCGTAGGCAGCTATGGCTACACCTTC. Its protein product is CASSVGSYGYTF.

V usage is TRBV29-1 and J usage is TRBJ2-7; TRBD2 is a possible D gene (5 bases). This CDR3 contains 12 residues. CDR1 is SQVTM and CDR2 is ANQGSEA in the germline V gene. V lost 4 bases and J lost 5, with 12 bases in between. CDR3: CSVASVGDEQYF. The CDR3 bases are TGCAGCGTTGCCAGCGTCGGGGACGAGCAGTACTTC.

The CDR3 is CASSAETGRQETQYF. CDR3 DNA sequence: TGTGCCAGCAGCGCCGAGACAGGGAGACAAGAGACCCAGTACTTC. The chain joins TRBV7-3 to TRBJ2-5, with 7 bases matching TRBD1. V dropped 5 bases and J dropped 2; count of bases not matched to a gene: 8. Germline loops: CDR1 SGHTA, CDR2 FQGTGA. CDR3 length: 15 residues.

The J gene is TRBJ2-7, the V gene TRBV11-3; 10 nucleotides agree with TRBD2. The trim removed 5 bases at V and 5 bases at J, leaving 3 bases unmatched. This CDR3 is 13 amino acids long. The germline V gene has CDR1 SGHNT and CDR2 YENEEA. CDR3 amino acids: CASSPSGSHEQYF. The CDR3 nucleotides read TGTGCCAGCAGCCCTAGCGGGAGCCACGAGCAGTACTTC.

This clone occurred once. The chain uses TRBV6-5 and TRBJ2-6; D uncertain. V was shortened by 5 bases and J by 4 bases, with 12 bases between the two germline ends. Germline V gives CDR1 MNHEY, CDR2 SVGAGI. The CDR3 runs to 15 residues. In nucleotides, the CDR3 is TGTGCCAGCAGTCAATTAGCAACCGGGGCCAACGTCCTGACTTTC. It codes for CASSQLATGANVLTF.

The chain links TRBV7-9 to TRBJ2-7, with 10 bases that match TRBD1. V gave up 4 bases and J gave up 0 bases; unmatched junction bases: 15. The germline V gene has CDR1 SEHNR and CDR2 FQNEAQ (reference sequence). The CDR3 length is 19 residues. CDR3 in amino acids: CASSSTGTGVVLSSYEQYF. The CDR3 DNA reads as TGTGCCAGCAGCTCAACCGGGACAGGGGTTGTTCTTAGCTCCTACGAGCAGTACTTC. Using reference TRBV7-9 and TRBJ2-7 for the parts outside the CDR3, the full variable domain is DTGVSQNPRHKITKRGQNVTFRCDPISEHNRLYWYRQTLGQGPEFLTYFQNEAQLEKSRLLSDRFSAERPKGSFSTLEIQRTEQGDSAMYLCASSSTGTGVVLSSYEQYFGPGTRLTVT.

The chain couples TRBV5-4 to TRBJ2-4; TRBD2 matches 7 bases. The CDR3 is made up of 13 amino acids. V lost 4 bases, J lost 7 bases, and 5 bases stayed unmatched. The germline gives CDR1 SGHNT, CDR2 YYREEE (reference sequence). The CDR3 loop is CASSGKGGNIQYF. Here the CDR3 DNA reads TGTGCCAGCAGCGGGAAGGGAGGGAACATTCAGTACTTC.

This rearrangement joins TRBV4-1 to TRBJ2-3; no clear D gene. The CDR3 runs to 13 residues. Per the germline V gene, CDR1 is MGHRA and CDR2 is YSYEKL. V lost 3 bases, J lost 4 bases, and 8 bases lay in between. The CDR3 is CASSQQEPDTQYF. DNA of the CDR3: TGCGCCAGCAGCCAGCAGGAACCAGATACGCAGTATTTT.

The rearrangement links TRBV9 to TRBJ2-1, with TRBD2 matching 15 bases. V shed 3 bases and J 7 bases; nucleotides not matched to a gene: 8. Germline CDR1 and CDR2: SGDLS and YYNGEE. CDR3 length: 17 residues. CDR3 in amino acids: CASSGGLAGGPRNEQFF. DNA of the CDR3: TGTGCCAGCAGCGGTGGACTAGCGGGAGGGCCGCGGAATGAGCAGTTCTTC. Supplemented by reference TRBV9 and TRBJ2-1, the full variable domain reads DSGVTQTPKHLITATGQRVTLRCSPRSGDLSVYWYQQSLDQGLQFLIQYYNGEERAKGNILERFSAQQFPDLHSELNLSSLELGDSALYFCASSGGLAGGPRNEQFFGPGTRLTVL.

The CDR3 reads CASSRSPIQGREQYF. CDR3 sequence (DNA): TGTGCCAGCAGCAGAAGTCCCATACAGGGTCGCGAGCAGTACTTC. This chain joins TRBV6-6 and TRBJ2-7; maybe TRBD1 (6 bases). The CDR3 is 15 amino acids. The V end was cut by 6 bases, the J end by 6 bases, with 21 bases between. The germline CDR1 and CDR2 sequences are MNHNY and SVGAGI (reference sequence).

A remark on this clone: Other DNA sequences within the sample encode an identical CDR3. This sequence joins TRBV6-4 and TRBJ1-5; no clear D. Trimming shortened V by 7 bases and J by 3 bases, and 16 bases separated the two germline ends. The CDR3 consists of 15 residues. Germline lookup yields CDR1 MRHNA and CDR2 SNTAGT. The CDR3 sequence: CASKGLGQHNQPQHF. The DNA for the CDR3 is TGTGCCAGCAAAGGCCTTGGTCAGCACAATCAGCCCCAGCATTTT.

The chain combines TRBV6-5 with TRBJ2-2, with 7 bases fitting TRBD1. Losses at the gene ends were 6 bases for V and 4 bases for J; bases not matched to a gene: 8. The CDR3 spans 15 residues. CDR1 MNHEY and CDR2 SVGAGI come from the germline V gene. The CDR3 here is CASRMTGSGTGELFF. Here the CDR3 DNA reads TGTGCCAGCAGGATGACAGGGTCGGGCACCGGGGAGCTGTTTTTT.

The rearrangement links TRBV18 to TRBJ1-2; no firm D call. The ends were cut back, 3 bases at V and 2 bases at J, with 7 bases in the middle. Germline CDR1 reads KGHSH; CDR2 reads LQKENI. This CDR3 comprises 13 residues. DNA of the CDR3: TGTGCCAGCTCACCGGGAGAAAACTATGGCTACACCTTC. Its translation: CASSPGENYGYTF.

Of note for this clone: A junction end diverges from the germline sequence, so it may reflect a read error. Written as DNA, the CDR3 is TGTGCTAGCAGCTTAGCGGCGAATACCGGGGAGCTGTTTTTT. This translates into CASSLAANTGELFF. J is TRBJ2-2 and V is TRBV7-7; tentatively, D is TRBD2 (6 bases). CDR1 is SSHAT and CDR2 is FNYEAQ in the germline V gene (reference sequence). There are 14 residues in the CDR3.

The chain employs TRBV6-6 and TRBJ1-1, with a tentative D call TRBD1 (5 bases). V was shortened by 0 bases and J by 3 bases, with 11 bases between the two germline ends. The length of the CDR3 is 15 residues. Germline-derived CDR1 and CDR2 are MNHNY and SVGAGI (reference sequence). The CDR3 loop is CASSYSRGGDTEAFF. CDR3 nucleotides: TGTGCCAGCAGTTACTCGCGGGGGGGGGACACTGAAGCTTTCTTT.